A selection of T cell receptor beta chains follows, all from one sample in a study of T-cell memory formation after mild COVID-19. TCRdb independently ran MiXCR on the 5' RACE reads; one entry per CDR3 protein. The sample has roughly 610,000 distinct CDR3 sequences, 15% to 20% seen once. Sequenced material: PBMCs or a T cell subset sorted from them (not recorded which). All receptors derive from an adult woman who had mild COVID-19 (a few samples of this study predate the infection). Cell type and time point are not known. Each CDR3 is given with its conserved first and last residue. A D gene is named only where the DNA matches it firmly. Only some rows state a clone size, as once, few, many or a class for expanded clones.

d_call: .; j_call: TRBJ2-5; v_call: TRBV12-3/TRBV12-4; clone_size: many; cdr3_nt: TGTGCCCCGACAGGCCGCCAAGAGACCCAGTACTTC; cdr3_aa: CAPTGRQETQYF
d_call: .; j_call: TRBJ2-2; v_call: TRBV14; clone_size: .; cdr3_nt: TGTGCCAGCAGCCAAGGGGCCACCCAGCGGATCGGGGAGCTGTTTTTT; cdr3_aa: CASSQGATQRIGELFF
d_call: .; j_call: TRBJ2-2; v_call: TRBV6-6; clone_size: .; cdr3_nt: TGTGCCAGCAGTCCCCCCCTCGGTCTGCCCGGGGAGCTGTTTTTT; cdr3_aa: CASSPPLGLPGELFF
d_call: .; j_call: TRBJ1-1; v_call: TRBV12-3/TRBV12-4; clone_size: few; cdr3_nt: TGTGCCAGCAGAGGTGTCCAGGGAGGCACTGAAGCTTTCTTT; cdr3_aa: CASRGVQGGTEAFF
d_call: TRBD2; j_call: TRBJ2-1; v_call: TRBV4-2; clone_size: .; cdr3_nt: TGTGCCAGCAGCCAAGGAGGGACTAGCGGGAGCCATGAGCAGTTCTTC; cdr3_aa: CASSQGGTSGSHEQFF
d_call: .; j_call: TRBJ1-5; v_call: TRBV19; clone_size: .; cdr3_nt: TGTGCCAGTACTACCGATTCGGTCCATCAGCCCCAGCATTTT; cdr3_aa: CASTTDSVHQPQHF
d_call: TRBD1; j_call: TRBJ1-6; v_call: TRBV5-5; clone_size: few; cdr3_nt: TGTGCCAGCAGCTTGGACAGGGGGCTTAATTCACCCCTCCACTTT; cdr3_aa: CASSLDRGLNSPLHF
d_call: TRBD1; j_call: TRBJ2-1; v_call: TRBV18; clone_size: few; cdr3_nt: TGTGCCAGCTCAGACCGGGACAGCTCCTACAGTGAGCAGTTCTTC; cdr3_aa: CASSDRDSSYSEQFF
d_call: .; j_call: TRBJ1-2; v_call: TRBV7-8; clone_size: few; cdr3_nt: TGTGCCAGCAGCTTAGGACGGGGATCTAGTGGCTACACCTTC; cdr3_aa: CASSLGRGSSGYTF
d_call: .; j_call: TRBJ1-5; v_call: TRBV7-2; clone_size: .; cdr3_nt: TGTGCCAGCAGCTTGGGGTCCTATAATCAGCCCCAGCATTTT; cdr3_aa: CASSLGSYNQPQHF
d_call: .; j_call: TRBJ1-1; v_call: TRBV3-1; clone_size: few; cdr3_nt: TGTGCCAGCAGCCCCCTTGTGAACACTGAAGCTTTCTTT; cdr3_aa: CASSPLVNTEAFF
d_call: .; j_call: TRBJ2-5; v_call: TRBV12-3/TRBV12-4; clone_size: many; cdr3_nt: TGTGCCAGCAGTTGGGCGACTAGTGAGACCCAGTACTTC; cdr3_aa: CASSWATSETQYF
d_call: TRBD2; j_call: TRBJ2-2; v_call: TRBV19; clone_size: few; cdr3_nt: TGTGCCAGTAGTCTAGGACTAGCGACGAACACCGGGGAGCTGTTTTTT; cdr3_aa: CASSLGLATNTGELFF
d_call: TRBD2; j_call: TRBJ2-1; v_call: TRBV6-2/TRBV6-3; clone_size: .; cdr3_nt: TGTGCCAGCAGTTCTAGGACTAGCGGGAGGGGCGCATACAATGAGCAGTTCTTC; cdr3_aa: CASSSRTSGRGAYNEQFF
d_call: .; j_call: TRBJ2-5; v_call: TRBV18; clone_size: .; cdr3_nt: TGTGCCAGCTCACCACCGAATGGGGAGACCCAGTACTTC; cdr3_aa: CASSPPNGETQYF
d_call: TRBD1; j_call: TRBJ1-2; v_call: TRBV11-2; clone_size: .; cdr3_nt: TGTGCCAGCAGTATGACAGGGATTTATGGCTACACCTTC; cdr3_aa: CASSMTGIYGYTF
d_call: .; j_call: TRBJ1-1; v_call: TRBV12-3/TRBV12-4; clone_size: .; cdr3_nt: TGTGCCAGCAGTTTGTTTGGACTGAACACTGAAGCTTTCTTT; cdr3_aa: CASSLFGLNTEAFF
d_call: .; j_call: TRBJ1-5; v_call: TRBV12-3/TRBV12-4; clone_size: few; cdr3_nt: TGTGCCAGCAGTTTAGGACAACATCAGCCCCAGCATTTT; cdr3_aa: CASSLGQHQPQHF
d_call: TRBD1; j_call: TRBJ2-1; v_call: TRBV7-8; clone_size: .; cdr3_nt: TGTGCCAGCAGCCCAACAGGGGGCGGTGAGCAGTTCTTC; cdr3_aa: CASSPTGGGEQFF
d_call: .; j_call: TRBJ1-2; v_call: TRBV2; clone_size: few; cdr3_nt: TGTGCCAGCACCCCATCCAGGGCTTTTGGCTACACCTTC; cdr3_aa: CASTPSRAFGYTF
d_call: TRBD2; j_call: TRBJ2-3; v_call: TRBV3-1; clone_size: .; cdr3_nt: TGTGCCAGCAGCCCTAACGGACTAGCGGGCACAGATACGCAGTATTTT; cdr3_aa: CASSPNGLAGTDTQYF
d_call: .; j_call: TRBJ2-7; v_call: TRBV29-1; clone_size: few; cdr3_nt: TGCAGCGTTGAATCCCCCGACTCCTACGAGCAGTACTTC; cdr3_aa: CSVESPDSYEQYF
d_call: .; j_call: TRBJ2-1; v_call: TRBV2; clone_size: .; cdr3_nt: TGTGCCAGCAGGGGGGACGGTTACAATGAGCAGTTCTTC; cdr3_aa: CASRGDGYNEQFF
d_call: TRBD2; j_call: TRBJ2-7; v_call: TRBV6-2/TRBV6-3; clone_size: few; cdr3_nt: TGTGCCAGCAGTTACCAGGGACTAGCGTCCAACGAGCAGTACTTC; cdr3_aa: CASSYQGLASNEQYF
d_call: .; j_call: TRBJ2-2; v_call: TRBV5-1; clone_size: .; cdr3_nt: TGCGCCAGCAGCTTTGAGAACACCGGGGAGCTGTTTTTT; cdr3_aa: CASSFENTGELFF
d_call: .; j_call: TRBJ2-5; v_call: TRBV30; clone_size: few; cdr3_nt: TGTGCCGGGGCTCCGGGACACGTCCAAGAGACCCAGTACTTC; cdr3_aa: CAGAPGHVQETQYF
d_call: TRBD2; j_call: TRBJ2-1; v_call: TRBV29-1; clone_size: .; cdr3_nt: TGCAGCGGGATTCAGCGGGATTCTTCTTTTGAGCAGTTCTTC; cdr3_aa: CSGIQRDSSFEQFF
d_call: TRBD2; j_call: TRBJ2-3; v_call: TRBV6-2/TRBV6-3; clone_size: .; cdr3_nt: TGTGCCAGCAGCCGACCGGGACTAGCGGGGGACGTCGGGGGTACGCAGTATTTT; cdr3_aa: CASSRPGLAGDVGGTQYF